This TCR beta chain was retrieved from a study of blood T cell repertoires in COVID-19. Study information: Both acute and convalescent COVID-19 samples were obtained from the United States, Italy and Spain. PBMCs, B-cell-depleted T cells, or T cells provided the cDNA or gDNA that made up the material.

As originally analysed: Amplification of reference gene primers was used by the study to estimate nucleated cell counts. Produced via immunoSEQ multiplex PCR; TCRdb's table is partial and in-frame only. That table gives V, J and clone size, and the DNA gave D and trimming. The sample holds 250,000 to 350,000 clones, 89% seen once. The TCR originated in a man younger than 30 who had recovered from COVID-19. Sample: peripheral blood.

The CDR3 nucleotides read TGTGCCAGCAGCCAAGATTCGGGGACTAGCAGAAACAATGAGCAGTTCTTC. This codes for CASSQDSGTSRNNEQFF. V and J are TRBV3-1 (or the pseudogene TRBV3-2) and TRBJ2-1; 9 nucleotides agree with TRBD2. The V segment lost 0 bases and the J segment 5 bases; nucleotides outside the gene matches: 8. The CDR3 consists of 17 residues. CDR1 is LGHDT, CDR2 YNNKEL, per germline (reference sequence).